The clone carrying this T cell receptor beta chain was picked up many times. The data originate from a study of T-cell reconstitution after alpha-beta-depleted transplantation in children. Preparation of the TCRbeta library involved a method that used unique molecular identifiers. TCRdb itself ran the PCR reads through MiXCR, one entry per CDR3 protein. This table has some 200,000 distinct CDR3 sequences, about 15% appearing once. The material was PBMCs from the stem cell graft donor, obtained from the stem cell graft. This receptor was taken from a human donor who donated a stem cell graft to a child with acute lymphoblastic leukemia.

The CDR3 sequence is CASNQREGHTDTQYF. The CDR3 DNA reads as TGTGCCAGCAACCAGCGGGAGGGCCACACAGATACGCAGTATTTT. The chain has TRBV7-8 and TRBJ2-3, with TRBD2 matching 10 bases. Germline-derived CDR1 and CDR2 are SGHVS and FQNEAQ. The CDR3 has 15 residues. The trim removed 7 bases at V and 2 bases at J, leaving 6 bases unmatched.